This TCR beta chain was documented in a study of OX40 agonist ivuxolimab in advanced cancers. In the study overall: Patients were roughly 83% male with ages roughly 23 to 79, mean around 58.

With respect to this clone: Its antigen is not known.

Regarding the study as a whole: The work left the antigen specificity of expanded peripheral T cells undetermined. Researchers report that CD8+ T cells had, on average, more expanded clones than CD4+.

Libraries were prepared by immunoSEQ multiplex PCR; TCRdb keeps only in-frame clonotypes and omits some of them. The sample contains tens of thousands of clones, over 80% of which appear only once. The receptor's source is an adult with an advanced solid tumor such as melanoma, head and neck, liver or kidney cancer. Sequenced here: CD4+ or CD8+ T cells sorted from blood, sampled in a trial of the OX40 agonist ivuxolimab.

The CDR3 spells CASSVQGLDQPQHF. The CDR3 DNA reads TGTGCCAGCAGCGTACAGGGCCTTGATCAGCCCCAGCATTTT. The V and J genes are TRBV6-1 and TRBJ1-5; tentatively, D is TRBD1 (6 bases). In germline, CDR1 is MNHNS, CDR2 SASEGT. V lost 6 bases and J 5 bases, leaving 14 bases between the germline ends. The CDR3 has 14 residues.